Included here is one T cell receptor (beta chain) sequence, with context. Its antigen is unidentified. This may arise from a read error, as a much more abundant clone is one base away. As the CDR3 is not closed by the conserved phenylalanine or tryptophan, this likely results from a read error. No cell sorting was done before RNA was extracted from the tissue. Distant lung tissue was collected more than 3 cm away from the tumor edge. Newly diagnosed lung cancer patients had thoracic surgery in China, August–late 2014, without prior chemotherapy. The data were taken from a study of tumor and adjacent non-tumor tissue in lung cancer. Whole-study context: The patients, approximately nine men and a few women, were about 31 to 76 with stage I to III disease.

Study results and caveats: Tumor tissue had significantly higher TCR diversity than normal lung. Normal lung showed higher cumulative top 100 clone frequency than tumor.

The library came from three nested PCR rounds adapted from ARM-PCR protocols. TCRdb reanalysed the multiplex PCR reads using MiXCR and keeps one entry per CDR3 protein. The top ten clones hold 20% to 25% of a sample with about 50,000 distinct CDR3 sequences, about 70% of them seen once. CDR3 size: 15 residues. After removal of 0 bases from V and 2 bases from J, the junction contained 2 bases not matched to a gene. Germline V gene lookup returns CDR1 MRHNA and CDR2 SNTAGT. The sequence was collected from an older woman with non-small cell lung cancer. The V gene is TRBV6-4, the J gene TRBJ2-3; 7 bases are a match to TRBD1. The sample was distant non-tumor lung tissue. The CDR3 DNA is TGTGCCAGCAGTGACTCGACAGGGTCCACAGATACGCAGTATTAT. Encoded protein: CASSDSTGSTDTQYY.